The T cell receptor (beta chain) under discussion was sequenced for a study of blood T cell repertoires in COVID-19. Study-wide context: Sources were T cells, B-cell-depleted T cells, or PBMCs; the material itself was cDNA or gDNA.

Trimming stripped 5 bases from V and 4 bases from J, with 14 bases between. Germline-derived CDR1 and CDR2 are SGHNT and YENEEA. The CDR3 is made up of 14 amino acids. Here immunoSEQ multiplex PCR was the method, and the copy in TCRdb shows in-frame clones only, minus some. This sample carries roughly 200,000 clones, 80% to 90% of them seen once, and the ten largest clones take 15% to 20%. The chain employs TRBV11-3 and TRBJ1-1; D call uncertain. The source of this sequence is a woman older than 75 with active or convalescent COVID-19. Specimen: peripheral blood. CDR3 bases: TGTGCCAGCAGCCCAAACCGGGTGACCACTGAAGCTTTCTTT. It is translated as CASSPNRVTTEAFF.